The present T cell receptor beta chain was sequenced within a study of shared clonotypes between healthy human individuals. On the study more broadly: Three plates each covered CD4 naive and memory; CD8 naive two, CD8 memory one.

Naive CD8 cells, CD45RO-negative and positively selected for CCR7, excluded terminally differentiated effector memory CD45RA+ cells. Profiled with immunoSEQ multiplex PCR; TCRdb holds only in-frame clones, not every one. The sample carries around 2.1 million clones, about 93% recorded once. Trimming left V 5 bases short and J 5 bases short, with 13 bases between. Germline assignment: CDR1 LNHNV and CDR2 YYDKDF (reference sequence). This CDR3 comprises 14 residues. The chain links TRBV15 to TRBJ2-1; D is possibly TRBD2 (6 bases). The sample comprised naive CD8+ T cells from PBMCs. The TCR sequence derives from a man aged 18 to 30 in good health. Some clones in this sample may be carry-over from other donors' samples. Here the CDR3 reads CATSGGSLNNEQFF. CDR3 nucleotide sequence: TGTGCCACCAGCGGAGGGAGCCTAAACAATGAGCAGTTCTTC. Using reference TRBV15 and TRBJ2-1 for the parts outside the CDR3, the full variable domain is DAMVIQNPRYQVTQFGKPVTLSCSQTLNHNVMYWYQQKSSQAPKLLFHYYDKDFNNEADTPDNFQSRRPNTSFCFLDIRSPGLGDTAMYLCATSGGSLNNEQFFGPGTRLTVL.